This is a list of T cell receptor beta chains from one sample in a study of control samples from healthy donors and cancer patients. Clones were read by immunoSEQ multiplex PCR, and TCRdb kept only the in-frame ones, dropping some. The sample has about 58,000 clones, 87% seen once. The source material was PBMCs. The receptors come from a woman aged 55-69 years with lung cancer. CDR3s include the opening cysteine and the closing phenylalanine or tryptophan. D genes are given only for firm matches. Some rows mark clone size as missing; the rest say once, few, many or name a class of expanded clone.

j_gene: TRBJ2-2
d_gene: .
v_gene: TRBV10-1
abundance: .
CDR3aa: CASTDQLTGELFF
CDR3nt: TGCGCCAGCACAGATCAATTAACCGGGGAGCTGTTTTTT

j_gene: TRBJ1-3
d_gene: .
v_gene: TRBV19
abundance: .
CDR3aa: CASSIRGGESSGNTIYF
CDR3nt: TGTGCCAGTAGTATACGGGGCGGAGAGAGCTCTGGAAACACCATATATTTT

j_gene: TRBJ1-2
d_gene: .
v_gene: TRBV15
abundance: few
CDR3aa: CATSRDWRERGNYGYTF
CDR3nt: TGTGCCACCAGCAGAGATTGGCGGGAGCGGGGAAACTATGGCTACACCTTC

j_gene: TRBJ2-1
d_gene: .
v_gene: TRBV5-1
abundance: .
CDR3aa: CASSKVGEAYNEQFF
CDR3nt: TGCGCCAGCAGCAAAGTAGGGGAAGCCTACAATGAGCAGTTCTTC

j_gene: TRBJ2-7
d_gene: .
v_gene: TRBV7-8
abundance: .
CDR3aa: CASSLVAVSSYEQYF
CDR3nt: TGTGCCAGCAGCTTAGTAGCTGTCAGCTCCTACGAGCAGTACTTC

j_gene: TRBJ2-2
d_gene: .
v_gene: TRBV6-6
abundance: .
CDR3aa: CASSYAGELFF
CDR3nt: TGTGCCAGCAGTTACGCCGGGGAGCTGTTTTTT

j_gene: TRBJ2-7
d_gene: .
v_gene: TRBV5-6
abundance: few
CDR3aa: CASSTDGFYEQYF
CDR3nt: TGTGCCAGCAGCACGGACGGATTCTACGAGCAGTACTTC

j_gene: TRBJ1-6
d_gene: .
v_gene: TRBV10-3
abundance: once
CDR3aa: CAISESVHNNSPLHF
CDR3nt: TGTGCCATCAGTGAGTCGGTACACAATAATTCACCCCTCCACTTT

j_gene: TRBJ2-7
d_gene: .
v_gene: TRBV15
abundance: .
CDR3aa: CATSRELGEEYF
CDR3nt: TGTGCCACCAGCAGAGAATTAGGGGAGGAGTACTTC

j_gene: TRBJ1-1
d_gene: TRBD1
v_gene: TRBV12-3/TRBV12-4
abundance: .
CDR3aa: CASSLGQGSEAFF
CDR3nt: TGTGCCAGCAGTCTCGGACAGGGTTCCGAAGCTTTCTTT

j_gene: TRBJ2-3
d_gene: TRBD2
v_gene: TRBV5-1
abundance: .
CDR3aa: CASSLTAGTDTQYF
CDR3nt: TGCGCCAGCAGCTTAACAGCGGGGACAGATACGCAGTATTTT

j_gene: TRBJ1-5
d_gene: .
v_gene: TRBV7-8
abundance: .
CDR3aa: CASSSMGSQPQHF
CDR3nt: TGTGCCAGCAGCTCCATGGGGTCCCAGCCCCAGCATTTT